This record covers a single T cell receptor beta chain. Its cognate antigen has yet to be identified. Per-base qualities were not stored, and no clone one base away is much larger. Ophthalmopathy patients had moderately to severely active disease, Clinical Activity Score of at least 3, NOSPECS grade of at least 4, and disease duration under 3 months. Patients with other autoimmune diseases, uncontrolled infections, pregnancy or lactation were excluded from the study. Clinical symptoms, serum thyroxine, TRAb, thyroid ultrasound and orbital computed tomography were used for diagnosis. Ficoll-Paque density gradient centrifugation was used to isolate PBMCs from around 10 ml of fresh peripheral blood. Trizol reagent was used to extract the total RNA, and its quality was then checked on an Agilent 2100 Bioanalyzer. This sample stems from a study of Graves' ophthalmopathy and Graves' hyperthyroidism (dated by TCRdb to about 2018). In terms of the full investigation: Peripheral blood was collected at initial diagnosis, before any treatment. T-cell repertoires of thyroid tissue and blood were compared in several hyperthyroidism patients. An independent validation cohort was composed of about 20 hyperthyroidism patients and 17 patients who later progressed from hyperthyroidism to ophthalmopathy. A discovery set of 95 to 100 patients (around 45 ophthalmopathy, 57 stable hyperthyroidism) was enrolled to explore V-J signatures distinguishing ophthalmopathy from hyperthyroidism. After sampling, hyperthyroidism patients received methimazole starting at 30 mg daily, and ophthalmopathy patients received high-dose intravenous methylprednisolone. To tell Graves' ophthalmopathy apart from Graves' hyperthyroidism, and to predict which patients would progress to ophthalmopathy, the study relied on TCR beta repertoire signatures. In total, around 130 blood samples were TCR-sequenced: fewer than 50 ophthalmopathy, roughly 80 hyperthyroidism and roughly 17 hyperthyroidism-to-ophthalmopathy patients.

For repertoire sequencing, the TCR beta CDR3 regions were amplified from RNA transcripts. HTBI primers and the Qiagen OneStep RT-PCR kit were used in a first-round RT-PCR, which was followed by a second-round multiplex PCR, size selection and purification. Libraries were sequenced paired-end with 100 bp reads on an Illumina HiSeq2000. Turning to the authors' computational methods: SOAPnuke was used to process the reads, removing any read that contained adapters or uncalled bases, had a mean Phred below 15, or lacked an exact match to the constant primer or identifier. COPE v1.2.5 was used to merge the high-quality paired reads. Each unique nucleotide sequence was treated as a clonotype, and MiTCR v1.1 was used to align the clonotypes to the IMGT TRB V, D and J references. The analysis was limited to V-J combinations with a frequency above 0.0001, which together covered approximately 99% of the repertoires. For each V-J combination, a TCR clonal expansion and chaos score was defined as the ratio of F50 clonal expansion to chaos observed in the TCRdist matrix. Features were reduced by Welch's t-statistics and random forest to approximately 13 V-J combinations, which fed a naive Bayes classifier. Thyroid-blood repertoire similarity was quantified with the Morisita-Horn index. Clones were called with MiXCR by TCRdb after fastp trimmed the public reads at Q25, and only in-frame beta chains were retained. Rows with one shared CDR3 protein collapse into an entry with the most common genes and DNA. The V and J calls here are based on TCRdb, not the publication. The sample contains a few hundred thousand distinct CDR3 sequences, 15% to 20% of them found a single time. 10% to 15% of the sample comes from the top ten.

What the research found in general, with its limitations: No statistical method was used to set the sample size in advance, and the investigators knew which group each participant was assigned to. Most expanded thyroid clonotypes with a frequency above 0.001 also appeared in blood, which suggests that blood repertoires may reflect the immune response in the thyroid. In cross-validation, the 13-signature model distinguished ophthalmopathy from stable hyperthyroidism with more than 85% sensitivity and roughly 84% specificity, while in the test set the corresponding values were about 79% and 69%. In validation, the model predicted ophthalmopathy progression with about 71% sensitivity and about 73% specificity; about a dozen predicted patients were CT-confirmed with GO in a median of around 6.5 months.

From the cysteine up to the phenylalanine, the CDR3 has a length of 14 residues. Of the read, only the CDR3 DNA is kept; its 42 bases are in frame from base 1. For CDR1 and CDR2, the germline V gene lists MDHEN and SYDVKM. Ends trimmed: V by 10 bases, J by 3 bases; bases unmatched to a gene: 9. This receptor chain uses TRBV28 and TRBJ2-5; 9 bases in the junction line up with TRBD1. The sequencing input was peripheral blood. The TCR sequence derives from an adult man with Graves' ophthalmopathy. Here the CDR3 is given as CATNRDRVKETQYF. The base sequence is TGTGCCACGAACCGGGACAGGGTAAAAGAGACCCAGTACTTC.